The 30 T cell receptor beta chains presented below share a single source sample, sequenced in a study of Ad26.COV2.S vaccination and SARS-CoV-2 variants (dated by TCRdb to the early 2020s). Libraries were constructed by the immunoSEQ multiplex PCR assay. TCRdb mirrors the immuneACCESS table, restricted to in-frame sequences. Some clones are absent from its copies; in checked studies, under half trace to an unresolved V gene, and the reason for the others is unknown. Within this sample are hundreds of thousands of clones, with 70% to 90% of them counted one time only. About 1.5% of the sample rests with the top ten. Reading the label with the study, this specimen's treatment or condition is: about 20 received Ad26.COV2.S at low or high dose, single or two shots; 5 received placebo; per-sample allocation not given. For vaccine and placebo recipients, the sequenced repertoires came from samples collected on day 63 after the first injection.

The input for sequencing was peripheral blood, taken in a trial of Ad26.COV2.S vaccine versus placebo. All receptors derive from a person between 18 and 59 years old who received the Ad26.COV2.S COVID-19 vaccine or a placebo.

V usage is TRBV7-9 and J usage is TRBJ1-4; D is unclear. The ends were cut back, 3 bases at V and 4 bases at J, with 9 bases in the middle. The CDR3 spans 14 residues. CDR1 and CDR2 from the germline V gene are SEHNR and FQNEAQ (reference sequence). The CDR3 loop is CASSLGHINEKLFF. The DNA for the CDR3 is TGTGCCAGCAGCTTGGGTCACATTAATGAAAAACTGTTTTTT.

V and J are TRBV12-3 or TRBV12-4 and TRBJ1-1, with D possibly matching TRBD1 (5 bases). Trimming took 6 bases from V and 4 from J, leaving 12 bases between them. This CDR3 spans 13 amino acids. The CDR3 nucleotides are TGTGCCAGCAGGATCGTGGGGGGCACTGAAGCTTTCTTT. Amino acid sequence: CASRIVGGTEAFF.

CDR3 loop: CASSYPAGGSNQPQHF. CDR3 nucleotide sequence: TGTGCCAGCAGTTACCCGGCGGGGGGGTCCAATCAGCCCCAGCATTTT. The V call is TRBV6-2 or TRBV6-3, the J call TRBJ1-5, with D perhaps matching TRBD1 (5 bases). The ends were cut back, 2 bases at V and 3 bases at J, with 14 bases in the middle. Germline values: CDR1 MNHEY, CDR2 SVGEGT. The CDR3 sequence is 16 residues long.

In its sample, this clone was seen a few times. Other DNA variants within this sample encode the same CDR3. The V call is TRBV6-2 or TRBV6-3, the J call TRBJ2-7; a weak D match, TRBD1 (6 bases). Trimming took 5 bases from V and 7 from J, leaving 9 bases between them. Germline assignment: CDR1 MNHEY and CDR2 SVGEGT. The CDR3 runs 11 residues. The DNA of the CDR3 is TGTGCCAGCAGTCAAGGGGGAGAGCAGTACTTC. Its translation is CASSQGGEQYF.

The V and J genes are TRBV2 and TRBJ1-5; 11 bases are shared with TRBD1. CDR3 length: 15 residues. Germline CDR1 and CDR2: SNHLY and FYNNEI. The V and J ends lost 3 bases and 4 bases, in that order; junction bases with no gene match: 2. The DNA for the CDR3 is TGTGCCAGCAGTGAGCGGGACAGGGGGAATCAGCCCCAGCATTTT. As protein: CASSERDRGNQPQHF.

This chain links TRBV3-1 (or the pseudogene TRBV3-2) with TRBJ1-4; weak D call: TRBD1 (5 bases). Germline CDR1 and CDR2: LGHDT and YNNKEL (reference sequence). The CDR3 has 15 residues. The V end was cut by 0 bases, the J end by 5 bases, with 10 bases between. DNA for the CDR3: TGTGCCAGCAGCCAAGATACGGCAGGGAATGAAAAACTGTTTTTT. It translates to CASSQDTAGNEKLFF.

The chain carries TRBV29-1 and TRBJ2-5; 7 positions match TRBD2. With 1 base clipped from V and 7 bases from J, the junction kept 6 bases outside the gene matches. The CDR3 has 13 residues. In germline, CDR1 is SQVTM, CDR2 ANQGSEA. DNA of the CDR3: TGCAGCGTTGAAGCGGGGGGTAGTGGGACCCAGTACTTC. This sequence encodes CSVEAGGSGTQYF.

The V call is TRBV5-1, the J call TRBJ2-2, with a possible D match to TRBD1 (5 bases). Trimming left V 1 base short and J 2 bases short, with 9 bases between. The CDR3 is 15 amino acids. Per the germline V gene, CDR1 is SGHRS and CDR2 is YFSETQ. As DNA, the CDR3 is TGCGCCAGCAGCTTGACAGGCCCTAACACCGGGGAGCTGTTTTTT. This gives the protein CASSLTGPNTGELFF.

The J gene is TRBJ1-2, the V gene TRBV30; D ambiguous. V lost 2 bases and J lost 3, with 7 bases in between. Germline V gene lookup returns CDR1 GTSNPN and CDR2 SVGIG (reference sequence). The CDR3 is 12 residues long. The CDR3 spells CAWSTADYGYTF. CDR3 coding DNA: TGTGCCTGGAGTACGGCCGACTATGGCTACACCTTC.

This chain links TRBV11-2 with TRBJ1-2, with 11 bases fitting TRBD1. Germline V CDR1 and CDR2: SGHAT, FQNNGV. V trimming: 3 bases; J trimming: 6 bases; junction bases outside the gene matches: 9. This CDR3 is 16 amino acids long. CDR3 sequence: CASSFAGTGGDHGYTF. CDR3 in DNA: TGTGCCAGCAGCTTCGCCGGGACAGGGGGGGACCATGGCTACACCTTC.

In regard to this clone: A read error may be the cause here, since a much bigger clone is one base away. Other nucleotide sequences from this sample produce the same CDR3. This chain connects TRBV6-5 to TRBJ2-7, with TRBD1 matching 7 bases. The CDR3 length is 13 residues. The germline V gene encodes CDR1 MNHEY and CDR2 SVGAGI. V shed 6 bases and J 1 base; nucleotides not matched to a gene: 3. The CDR3 loop reads CASRGTDSYEQYF. The DNA for the CDR3 is TGTGCCAGCAGAGGGACAGATTCCTACGAGCAGTACTTC.

The genes are TRBV27 and TRBJ2-3; 8 positions match TRBD2. CDR3 size: 16 residues. Germline V gene lookup returns CDR1 MNHEY and CDR2 SMNVEV (reference sequence). V was pared by 2 bases and J by 3 bases, with 7 bases of the junction left unmatched. In DNA form, the CDR3 reads TGTGCCAGCAGTTTAAACAGCGGGAGTGGGACAGATACGCAGTATTTT. The encoded protein is CASSLNSGSGTDTQYF.

This rearrangement joins TRBV14 to TRBJ1-4; D gene unclear. The V gene's germline CDR1 is SGHDN and CDR2 FVKESK. V lost 4 bases, J lost 7 bases, and 10 bases lay in between. The CDR3 loop spans 13 amino acids. CDR3 loop: CASSRTWGEKLFF. CDR3 in DNA: TGTGCCAGCAGCCGGACCTGGGGTGAAAAACTGTTTTTT.

This clone is a singleton in its sample. The CDR3 is CASRAWRKTDTQYF. CDR3 DNA: TGTGCCAGCCGAGCGTGGAGGAAGACAGATACGCAGTATTTT. The chain uses TRBV7-9 and TRBJ2-3; tentatively, D is TRBD2 (5 bases). From germline, CDR1 is SEHNR and CDR2 FQNEAQ (reference sequence). Trimming shortened V by 8 bases and J by 3 bases, and 15 bases separated the two germline ends. CDR3 size: 14 residues.

The V gene is TRBV7-9, the J gene TRBJ2-7, with 8 bases aligning to TRBD2. The CDR3 is 18 amino acids. Trimming cost V 5 bases and J 9 bases; bases outside gene matches: 24. Per germline, CDR1 SEHNR and CDR2 FQNEAQ (reference sequence). The CDR3 is CASSRTSGSELYRLRQYF. The DNA of the CDR3 is TGTGCCAGCAGCAGAACTAGCGGATCTGAACTATATAGGTTGAGGCAGTACTTC. Using reference TRBV7-9 and TRBJ2-7 for the parts outside the CDR3, the full variable domain is DTGVSQNPRHKITKRGQNVTFRCDPISEHNRLYWYRQTLGQGPEFLTYFQNEAQLEKSRLLSDRFSAERPKGSFSTLEIQRTEQGDSAMYLCASSRTSGSELYRLRQYFGPGTRLTVT.

The V gene is TRBV7-8, the J gene TRBJ1-4, with 7 positions matching TRBD1. CDR3 length equals 14 residues. The V and J ends lost 5 bases and 8 bases, in that order; junction bases with no gene match: 8. CDR1 is SGHVS and CDR2 is FQNEAQ in the germline V gene. The chain's CDR3 is CASSRDRVGEKLFF. The DNA of the CDR3 is TGTGCCAGCAGCAGAGACAGGGTTGGGGAAAAACTGTTTTTT.

This chain links TRBV2 with TRBJ2-2, with a weak D call TRBD1 (6 bases). This CDR3 comprises 14 residues. Trimming took 4 bases from V and 9 from J, leaving 15 bases between them. Germline assignment: CDR1 SNHLY and CDR2 FYNNEI. CDR3 sequence (DNA): TGTGCCAGCAGTGTAGGGCAGGGGACCCGGGAGCTGTTTTTT. Protein sequence: CASSVGQGTRELFF.

The rearrangement links TRBV29-1 to TRBJ2-3; the D is unclear. Trimming shortened V by 8 bases and J by 3 bases, and 12 bases separated the two germline ends. The CDR3 loop spans 12 amino acids. CDR1 and CDR2 (germline): SQVTM, ANQGSEA. The CDR3 DNA sequence: TGCAGCTCCCGTGTGGGGACAGATACGCAGTATTTT. Encoded protein: CSSRVGTDTQYF.

V and J are TRBV11-3 and TRBJ2-5, with D possibly matching TRBD2 (6 bases). Trimming stripped 5 bases from V and 2 bases from J, with 18 bases between. CDR1 is SGHNT, CDR2 YENEEA, per germline. The CDR3 consists of 16 residues. The CDR3 sequence is CASSPSRTKGQETQYF. The CDR3 DNA sequence: TGTGCCAGCAGCCCATCCCGGACTAAGGGACAAGAGACCCAGTACTTC.

The chain employs TRBV20-1 and TRBJ2-3, with no clear D. Trimming took 3 bases from V and 0 from J, leaving 13 bases between them. Per the germline V gene, CDR1 is DFQATT and CDR2 is SNEGSKA (reference sequence). This CDR3 comprises 15 residues. CDR3 nucleotide sequence: TGCAGTGCTAGTGGGCGGACCCGAAGCACAGATACGCAGTATTTT. Its protein product is CSASGRTRSTDTQYF.

The V call is TRBV7-9, the J call TRBJ2-5; no definite D call. From germline, CDR1 is SEHNR and CDR2 FQNEAQ (reference sequence). Trimming shortened V by 3 bases and J by 2 bases, and 13 bases separated the two germline ends. The CDR3 contains 15 residues. In DNA form, the CDR3 reads TGTGCCAGCAGCTTGGCGCATCGGATTCAAGAGACCCAGTACTTC. Amino acids: CASSLAHRIQETQYF. Full variable domain (outside the CDR3, taken from reference TRBV7-9 and TRBJ2-5): DTGVSQNPRHKITKRGQNVTFRCDPISEHNRLYWYRQTLGQGPEFLTYFQNEAQLEKSRLLSDRFSAERPKGSFSTLEIQRTEQGDSAMYLCASSLAHRIQETQYFGPGTRLLVL.

The chain carries TRBV6-2 or TRBV6-3 and TRBJ2-1; the D call may be TRBD1 or TRBD2 (5 bases each). Germline V CDR1 and CDR2: MNHEY, SVGEGT. CDR3 length equals 19 residues. V lost 0 bases and J 0 bases, leaving 18 bases between the germline ends. The CDR3 is CASSYSRGLDSPSYNEQFF. CDR3 DNA sequence: TGTGCCAGCAGTTACTCGAGGGGCCTTGACTCTCCCTCCTACAATGAGCAGTTCTTC.

This clone was seen once. The CDR3 spells CASSPPSAYEQFF. CDR3 in DNA: TGTGCCAGCTCACCACCATCCGCATATGAGCAGTTCTTC. The rearrangement links TRBV18 to TRBJ2-1; D gene ambiguous. Germline CDR1 and CDR2: KGHSH and LQKENI. Trimming left V 0 bases short and J 8 bases short, with 8 bases between. This CDR3 is 13 amino acids long.

The V call is TRBV2, the J call TRBJ2-1; 8 bases are a match to TRBD2. V shed 5 bases and J 4 bases; nucleotides not matched to a gene: 7. This CDR3 region has 15 residues. Per the germline V gene, CDR1 is SNHLY and CDR2 is FYNNEI. The CDR3 region is CASSRGTRGYNEQFF. CDR3 bases: TGTGCCAGCAGTAGAGGGACTAGGGGATACAATGAGCAGTTCTTC.

CDR3 region: CASSFGGYNTGELFF. For the CDR3, the DNA is TGTGCCAGCAGCTTCGGCGGGTATAACACCGGGGAGCTGTTTTTT. This chain uses TRBV5-5 with TRBJ2-2; tentative D call: TRBD2 (5 bases). The V and J ends lost 2 bases and 2 bases respectively, with 10 bases between them. The V gene's germline CDR1 is SGHKS and CDR2 YYEKEE (reference sequence). The CDR3 loop spans 15 amino acids.

J is TRBJ2-7 and V is TRBV7-9; D is perhaps TRBD1 or TRBD2 (5 bases each). Trimming cost V 5 bases and J 5 bases, with 22 bases left between them. The CDR3 has 16 residues. Germline CDR1 SEHNR, CDR2 FQNEAQ (reference sequence). CDR3 in amino acids: CASSHTIGDPPDEQYF. The CDR3 DNA reads TGTGCCAGCAGCCACACTATCGGGGACCCTCCAGACGAGCAGTACTTC. Supplemented by reference TRBV7-9 and TRBJ2-7, the full variable domain reads DTGVSQNPRHKITKRGQNVTFRCDPISEHNRLYWYRQTLGQGPEFLTYFQNEAQLEKSRLLSDRFSAERPKGSFSTLEIQRTEQGDSAMYLCASSHTIGDPPDEQYFGPGTRLTVT.

J is TRBJ2-3 and V is TRBV30; D gene uncertain. V lost 4 bases, J lost 3 bases, and 11 bases lay in between. The germline V gene encodes CDR1 GTSNPN and CDR2 SVGIG (reference sequence). The length of the CDR3 is 13 residues. For the CDR3, the DNA is TGTGCCTGGACTGGTGGGAAGACAGATACGCAGTATTTT. Translated, it gives CAWTGGKTDTQYF.

The V call is TRBV18, the J call TRBJ1-3; TRBD1 might be the D (5 bases). Germline lookup yields CDR1 KGHSH and CDR2 LQKENI. Trimming took off 0 bases at V and 3 bases at J, with 18 bases between the two ends. The CDR3 loop spans 18 amino acids. CDR3 DNA: TGTGCCAGCTCACCACCGGGGACGGGGCTAGGACTTGGAAACACCATATATTTT. Protein product: CASSPPGTGLGLGNTIYF.

CDR3 sequence (DNA): TGTGCCAGCAGCTTAGCCGTTACCGGGGAGCTGTTTTTT. It translates to CASSLAVTGELFF. J is TRBJ2-2 and V is TRBV11-3; D gene uncertain. Trimming pared 1 base from V and 5 bases from J, leaving 5 bases between. CDR3 length: 13 residues. Germline CDR1 is SGHNT and CDR2 is YENEEA. The full variable domain, in which reference TRBV11-3 and TRBJ2-2 provide the parts outside the CDR3, is EAGVVQSPRYKIIEKKQPVAFWCNPISGHNTLYWYLQNLGQGPELLIRYENEEAVDDSQLPKDRFSAERLKGVDSTLKIQPAELGDSAVYLCASSLAVTGELFFGEGSRLTVL.

V is TRBV7-8 and J is TRBJ1-2; 7 nucleotides line up with TRBD1. V was pared by 5 bases and J by 5 bases, with 11 bases of the junction left unmatched. Germline-derived CDR1 and CDR2 are SGHVS and FQNEAQ. This CDR3 is 15 amino acids long. The CDR3 coding sequence is TGTGCCAGCAGCAGTCGACAGGGTTTGGGGTATGGCTACACCTTC. It is translated as CASSSRQGLGYGYTF.